One sample yielded the 21 T cell receptor beta chains listed below, sequenced in a study of Ad26.COV2.S vaccination and SARS-CoV-2 variants. Clones were sequenced by immunoSEQ multiplex PCR, and TCRdb holds only the in-frame ones, with some missing. The sample lists a few hundred thousand clones; around 88% were seen once. Treatment here: around 19 received Ad26.COV2.S at low or high dose, single or two shots; a few received placebo; per-sample allocation not given. At day 63 after the first vaccine or placebo injection, samples were drawn. Source: peripheral blood, taken in a trial of Ad26.COV2.S vaccine versus placebo. The receptors here all came from a person aged 18-60 years who received the Ad26.COV2.S COVID-19 vaccine or a placebo.

The V and J genes are TRBV7-2 and TRBJ2-7, with 7 nucleotides matching TRBD1. Germline assignment: CDR1 SGHTA and CDR2 FQGNSA. J gave up 4 bases and V 2 bases, and 5 bases lay outside the gene matches. CDR3 length: 14 amino acids. The CDR3 coding sequence is TGTGCCAGCAGCTTAATGGGACAGAGATACGAGCAGTACTTC. It is translated as CASSLMGQRYEQYF. The whole variable domain, filled in from reference TRBV7-2 and TRBJ2-7, reads GAGVSQSPSNKVTEKGKDVELRCDPISGHTALYWYRQSLGQGLEFLIYFQGNSAPDKSGLPSDRFSAERTGGSVSTLTIQRTQQEDSAVYLCASSLMGQRYEQYFGPGTRLTVT.

This clone has a handful of counts. The rearrangement uses TRBV7-3 and TRBJ1-1; perhaps TRBD1 as D (6 bases). V was pared by 4 bases and J by 0 bases, with 18 bases between. This CDR3 has 17 residues. From germline, CDR1 is SGHTA and CDR2 FQGTGA. The DNA for the CDR3 is TGTGCCAGCAGCTCCCAAGGGGGAAGAGGGGTGAACACTGAAGCTTTCTTT. This encodes CASSSQGGRGVNTEAFF.

The genes are TRBV5-6 and TRBJ1-2; no firm D call. CDR3 length: 13 residues. CDR1 is SGHDT and CDR2 is YYEEEE in the germline V gene. The V end was cut by 1 base, the J end by 4 bases, with 8 bases between. CDR3 loop: CASSLWGGYGYTF. The CDR3 DNA reads as TGTGCCAGCAGCTTGTGGGGTGGCTATGGCTACACCTTC.

This chain joins TRBV5-4 and TRBJ2-2; D is unclear. CDR3 length equals 15 residues. V was trimmed by 4 bases and J by 4 bases, leaving 14 bases between them. From germline, CDR1 is SGHNT and CDR2 YYREEE (reference sequence). The CDR3 region is CASSPVEASTGELFF. CDR3 coding DNA: TGTGCCAGCAGCCCGGTAGAGGCTAGCACCGGGGAGCTGTTTTTT.

The chain combines TRBV6-2 or TRBV6-3 with TRBJ1-5; D gene uncertain. Germline V lookup: CDR1 MNHEY, CDR2 SVGEGT. Trimming removed 5 bases at V and 0 bases at J, with 8 bases between. The CDR3 has 14 residues. CDR3 DNA sequence: TGTGCCAGCAGTCCCTATAATAGCAATCAGCCCCAGCATTTT. Translating gives CASSPYNSNQPQHF.

V is TRBV6-5 and J is TRBJ1-2, with a possible D match to TRBD1 (5 bases). Trimming stripped 6 bases from V and 5 bases from J, with 19 bases between. CDR3 length: 15 amino acids. CDR1 is MNHEY and CDR2 is SVGAGI in the germline V gene. The CDR3 nucleotides are TGTGCCAGCAGATTCCGGTCGGGGGGGTGGTATGGCTACACCTTC. Translating it yields CASRFRSGGWYGYTF.

V is TRBV7-9 and J is TRBJ2-3, with 12 bases fitting TRBD2. J gave up 5 bases and V 3 bases, and 6 bases lay outside the gene matches. Germline CDR1 is SEHNR and CDR2 is FQNEAQ (reference sequence). The CDR3 has 16 amino acids. CDR3 loop: CASSFSSGRVEDTQYF. Written as DNA, the CDR3 is TGTGCCAGCAGCTTCTCTAGCGGGAGGGTAGAAGATACGCAGTATTTT.

V gene TRBV10-3 combines with J gene TRBJ2-2; TRBD2 matches 10 bases. This CDR3 spans 14 amino acids. The V gene end was trimmed by 8 bases and the J gene end by 5 bases; junction bases not matched to a gene: 5. Germline-derived CDR1 and CDR2 are ENHRY and SYGVKD. The CDR3 here is CAIGELAGTGELFF. For the CDR3, the DNA is TGTGCCATCGGCGAACTAGCGGGAACCGGGGAGCTGTTTTTT.

The chain employs TRBV3-1 (or the pseudogene TRBV3-2) and TRBJ2-5, with D maybe TRBD2 (5 bases). Trimming cost V 5 bases and J 8 bases, with 9 bases left between them. Germline V gene sequence: CDR1 LGHDT, CDR2 YNNKEL (reference sequence). This CDR3 has 11 residues. As DNA, the CDR3 is TGTGCCAGCAGCGAGGGCAGTACCCAGTACTTC. It is translated as CASSEGSTQYF.

CDR3 protein: CASRPVGRSQHF. CDR3 nucleotides: TGTGCCAGCCGCCCCGTCGGTCGTTCCCAGCATTTT. The rearrangement uses TRBV6-6 and TRBJ1-5; D is ambiguous. CDR3 length: 12 amino acids. Germline-derived CDR1 and CDR2 are MNHNY and SVGAGI (reference sequence). V was shortened by 8 bases and J by 11 bases, with 16 bases between the two germline ends.

The genes are TRBV5-1 and TRBJ1-2; 7 bases fit TRBD1. The CDR3 has 15 amino acids. J gave up 6 bases and V 4 bases, and 12 bases lay outside the gene matches. Germline-derived CDR1 and CDR2 are SGHRS and YFSETQ. CDR3 DNA: TGCGCCAGCAGCCATGGGTCAGGGGGAAAGAATGGCTACACCTTC. Residues: CASSHGSGGKNGYTF. Supplemented by reference TRBV5-1 and TRBJ1-2, the full variable domain reads KAGVTQTPRYLIKTRGQQVTLSCSPISGHRSVSWYQQTPGQGLQFLFEYFSETQRNKGNFPGRFSGRQFSNSRSEMNVSTLELGDSALYLCASSHGSGGKNGYTFGSGTRLTVV.

This clone was counted once. The chain combines TRBV19 with TRBJ2-5; D is possibly TRBD1 or TRBD2 (5 bases each). V lost 7 bases and J lost 4, with 16 bases in between. Germline CDR1 is LNHDA and CDR2 is SQIVND (reference sequence). The CDR3 covers 14 residues. Written as DNA, the CDR3 is TGTGCCAGTACCGCTCTAGGGGACCGAGAGACCCAGTACTTC. This encodes CASTALGDRETQYF.

J is TRBJ2-7 and V is TRBV13, with a weak D call TRBD2 (5 bases). The CDR3 length is 13 residues. Trimming removed 4 bases at V and 5 bases at J, with 12 bases between. CDR1 PRHDT and CDR2 FYEKMQ come from the germline V gene (reference sequence). CDR3 in amino acids: CASSSNRRNEQYF. The CDR3 DNA reads TGTGCCAGCAGCTCTAATAGGAGGAACGAGCAGTACTTC.

The chain recombines TRBV2 with TRBJ2-7; D is undetermined. V dropped 4 bases and J dropped 2 bases, with 9 bases sitting between them. Germline CDR1 and CDR2: SNHLY and FYNNEI. The CDR3 runs 13 residues. CDR3 in amino acids: CASSAAPTYEQYF. As DNA, the CDR3 is TGTGCCAGCAGTGCGGCCCCGACCTACGAGCAGTACTTC.

This clone was detected once. The V call is TRBV7-3, the J call TRBJ2-2, with 11 positions matching TRBD2. Germline V gives CDR1 SGHTA, CDR2 FQGTGA. The V gene end was trimmed by 6 bases and the J gene end by 1 base; junction bases not matched to a gene: 13. CDR3 length: 19 amino acids. Written as DNA, the CDR3 is TGTGCCAGCAGTCTGACCCCCAAAACTAGCGGGGGGAACACCGGGGAGCTGTTTTTT. This codes for CASSLTPKTSGGNTGELFF.

The chain recombines TRBV7-2 with TRBJ2-1; D is uncertain. This CDR3 spans 15 amino acids. V lost 4 bases, J lost 0 bases, and 10 bases lay in between. The germline V gene encodes CDR1 SGHTA and CDR2 FQGNSA. The CDR3 DNA is TGTGCCAGCAGCTCCTCCCAGAGCTCCTACAATGAGCAGTTCTTC. This translates into CASSSSQSSYNEQFF.

The rearrangement uses TRBV6-5 and TRBJ1-2; possible D gene TRBD1, 6 bases. Germline assignment: CDR1 MNHEY and CDR2 SVGAGI. V was pared by 8 bases and J by 5 bases, with 15 bases between. The CDR3 runs to 13 residues. CDR3 sequence reads: CASQVQGRYGYTF. In DNA, the CDR3 is TGTGCCAGCCAGGTACAGGGTCGGTATGGCTACACCTTC.

The chain combines TRBV7-6 with TRBJ1-4; no reliable D call. Germline V gene sequence: CDR1 SGHVS, CDR2 FNYEAQ. V shed 5 bases and J shed 8 bases, with 24 bases lying between them. The CDR3 runs 17 residues. The CDR3 DNA reads as TGTGCCAGCAGCACCGTAACCGGGCCTCCGGCGGGGGAAAAACTGTTTTTT. This encodes CASSTVTGPPAGEKLFF.

The gene calls are TRBV12-3 or TRBV12-4 and TRBJ2-3, with a weak D call TRBD1 (6 bases). Trimming took 5 bases from V and 4 from J, leaving 10 bases between them. This CDR3 has 13 amino acids. The CDR3 loop reads CASSLRQADTQYF. The CDR3 coding sequence is TGTGCCAGCAGTCTTCGACAGGCAGATACGCAGTATTTT.

The chain is built from TRBV5-4 and TRBJ1-2; D remains unclear. Germline V gene sequence: CDR1 SGHNT, CDR2 YYREEE (reference sequence). CDR3 length: 14 amino acids. The V and J ends lost 2 bases and 3 bases respectively, with 11 bases between them. The CDR3 DNA sequence: TGTGCCAGCAGCTTCCAACTTCCAGACTATGGCTACACCTTC. Translating it yields CASSFQLPDYGYTF.

This rearrangement joins TRBV30 to TRBJ1-1; D gene unclear. The CDR3 runs to 14 residues. Germline V gene data show CDR1 as GTSNPN and CDR2 as SVGIG (reference sequence). The V and J ends lost 2 bases and 1 base respectively, with 11 bases between them. CDR3 nucleotides: TGTGCCTGGAGTTACAACACCCCGAACACTGAAGCTTTCTTT. As protein: CAWSYNTPNTEAFF. The complete variable domain, with remaining parts taken from reference TRBV30 and TRBJ1-1, reads SQTIHQWPATLVQPVGSPLSLECTVEGTSNPNLYWYRQAAGRGLQLLFYSVGIGQISSEVPQNLSASRPQDRQFILSSKKLLLSDSGFYLCAWSYNTPNTEAFFGQGTRLTVV.